This is a list of T cell receptor beta chains from one sample in a study of early T cells in non-severe SARS-CoV-2 infection. From the 5' RACE reads, TCRdb called clonotypes with MiXCR, one entry per CDR3 protein. The data show just over 65,000 distinct CDR3 sequences, with under 15% seen just once and roughly 8% held by the top ten. Sequenced input: whole blood. These receptors all stem from an adult who was a healthcare worker with PCR-confirmed SARS-CoV-2 infection or an uninfected control (not recorded which). Both conserved end residues are part of each CDR3. The D gene is left open where the match is weak. Clone size appears in some rows only: once, few, many, or a class for an expanded clone.

d_gene: -
abundance: few
j_gene: TRBJ1-2
v_gene: TRBV29-1
CDR3aa: CSAGPDSYGYTF
CDR3nt: TGCAGCGCGGGGCCGGACAGCTATGGCTACACCTTC

d_gene: TRBD2
abundance: few
j_gene: TRBJ2-1
v_gene: TRBV28
CDR3aa: CASTWGLAGAYNEQFF
CDR3nt: TGTGCCAGCACTTGGGGACTAGCGGGTGCCTACAATGAGCAGTTCTTC

d_gene: -
abundance: few
j_gene: TRBJ2-1
v_gene: TRBV21-1
CDR3aa: CASSARDTRLGGLYNEQFF
CDR3nt: TGTGCCAGCAGCGCCCGGGACACTCGTCTAGGGGGCCTCTACAATGAGCAGTTCTTC

d_gene: -
abundance: many
j_gene: TRBJ1-6
v_gene: TRBV7-2
CDR3aa: CASSLQGSYNSPLHF
CDR3nt: TGTGCCAGCAGCTTACAGGGCTCCTATAATTCACCCCTCCACTTT

d_gene: -
abundance: -
j_gene: TRBJ2-3
v_gene: TRBV6-5
CDR3aa: CASSYSRTVRSTDTQYF
CDR3nt: TGTGCCAGCAGTTACTCACGGACAGTCCGTAGCACAGATACGCAGTATTTT

d_gene: -
abundance: -
j_gene: TRBJ2-3
v_gene: TRBV18
CDR3aa: CASSPSRQISTDTQYF
CDR3nt: TGTGCCAGCTCACCAAGTCGTCAGATCTCCACAGATACGCAGTATTTT

d_gene: TRBD1
abundance: -
j_gene: TRBJ2-2
v_gene: TRBV4-2
CDR3aa: CASSAGQGAGTGELFF
CDR3nt: TGTGCCAGCAGCGCCGGACAGGGGGCTGGCACCGGGGAGCTGTTTTTT

d_gene: -
abundance: many
j_gene: TRBJ2-7
v_gene: TRBV6-5
CDR3aa: CASSYPLSGPGPYEQYF
CDR3nt: TGTGCCAGCAGTTACCCCTTAAGTGGGCCGGGACCCTACGAGCAGTACTTC

d_gene: -
abundance: -
j_gene: TRBJ1-2
v_gene: TRBV29-1
CDR3aa: CSAEGEAGYTF
CDR3nt: TGCAGCGCGGAGGGGGAAGCTGGCTACACCTTC

d_gene: TRBD1
abundance: few
j_gene: TRBJ2-7
v_gene: TRBV6-5
CDR3aa: CASSLDRVGGEQYF
CDR3nt: TGTGCCAGCAGTCTTGACAGGGTAGGTGGCGAGCAGTACTTC

d_gene: -
abundance: -
j_gene: TRBJ2-3
v_gene: TRBV7-3
CDR3aa: CASSAGGSADTQYF
CDR3nt: TGTGCCAGCAGCGCCGGAGGTTCTGCAGATACGCAGTATTTT

d_gene: -
abundance: many
j_gene: TRBJ1-1
v_gene: TRBV14
CDR3aa: CASSQDDVGRLVRNTEAFF
CDR3nt: TGTGCCAGCAGCCAAGATGATGTAGGGCGCTTAGTAAGAAACACTGAAGCTTTCTTT

d_gene: -
abundance: -
j_gene: TRBJ2-7
v_gene: TRBV20-1
CDR3aa: CSAMLSRYEQYF
CDR3nt: TGCAGTGCTATGTTAAGTAGGTACGAGCAGTACTTC

d_gene: -
abundance: few
j_gene: TRBJ2-1
v_gene: TRBV6-5
CDR3aa: CASSKTGINEQFF
CDR3nt: TGTGCCAGCAGCAAAACAGGGATCAATGAGCAGTTCTTC

d_gene: TRBD2
abundance: -
j_gene: TRBJ2-3
v_gene: TRBV7-9
CDR3aa: CASSDLLGLAAISLTDTQYF
CDR3nt: TGTGCCAGCAGCGATTTATTAGGACTAGCGGCCATTAGCCTCACAGATACGCAGTATTTT

d_gene: -
abundance: few
j_gene: TRBJ1-1
v_gene: TRBV12-3/TRBV12-4
CDR3aa: CASSPPGTARTEAFF
CDR3nt: TGTGCCAGCAGTCCACCCGGGACGGCCCGCACTGAAGCTTTCTTT

d_gene: -
abundance: -
j_gene: TRBJ1-1
v_gene: TRBV6-5
CDR3aa: CASSRPSVNTEAFF
CDR3nt: TGTGCCAGCAGTCGACCCTCAGTGAACACTGAAGCTTTCTTT

d_gene: -
abundance: few
j_gene: TRBJ2-1
v_gene: TRBV5-1
CDR3aa: CASSPPRAGPNEQFF
CDR3nt: TGCGCCAGCAGCCCACCCCGGGCGGGTCCCAATGAGCAGTTCTTC